This is a list of T cell receptor beta chains from one sample in a study of shared clonotypes between healthy human individuals. Generated by immunoSEQ multiplex PCR, the TCRdb table keeps only in-frame clones and is missing some. The sample lists about 2.3 million clones, just over 90% occurring once. What was sequenced was naive CD4+ T cells from PBMCs. All receptors derive from a man aged 18 to 35 in good health. Some clones in this sample may be carry-over from other donors' samples. CDR3s include the opening cysteine and the closing phenylalanine or tryptophan. The D gene is left open where the match is weak. Rows give clone size only sometimes, using once, few, many, or a class for an expanded clone.

J	size	D	V	DNA	CDR3
TRBJ2-3	.	TRBD2	TRBV4-2	TGTGCCAGCAGCCAATCGTTAGGCGGGAGAGCTACAGATACGCAGTATTTT	CASSQSLGGRATDTQYF
TRBJ2-3	.	.	TRBV23-1	TGCGCCAGCAGCAACACAGATACGCAGTATTTT	CASSNTDTQYF
TRBJ2-3	.	TRBD2	TRBV15	TGTGCCACCAGCGGAGGACTAGCCTTCGGGGATACGCAGTATTTT	CATSGGLAFGDTQYF
TRBJ1-2	.	TRBD1	TRBV11-2	TGTGCCAGCAGCTTAGATGTCCCGCGACAGGGAAAAGGCTATGGCTACACCTTC	CASSLDVPRQGKGYGYTF
TRBJ2-2	.	.	TRBV18	TGTGCCAGCTCACCTACAACTAGTACCGGGGAGCTGTTTTTT	CASSPTTSTGELFF
TRBJ1-2	.	.	TRBV7-9	TGTGCCAGCAGCCCCGGGACGCGCCTTAACTATGGCTACACCTTC	CASSPGTRLNYGYTF
TRBJ2-7	.	.	TRBV7-2	TGTGCCAGCAGCCTAATGGGGAGGAGCTCCTACGAGCAGTACTTC	CASSLMGRSSYEQYF
TRBJ2-1	.	.	TRBV5-1	TGCGCCAGCAGCTTGGGATGGCGGGTTTACTCCTACAATGAGCAGTTCTTC	CASSLGWRVYSYNEQFF
TRBJ2-6	.	.	TRBV7-2	TGTGCCAGCAGCGTTAAGCCTGCAGGGCCTGGGGCCAACGTCCTGACTTTC	CASSVKPAGPGANVLTF
TRBJ2-2	.	.	TRBV7-3	TGTGCCAGCAGCCTCATTGGGACCGCGAACACCGGGGAGCTGTTTTTT	CASSLIGTANTGELFF
TRBJ2-7	.	.	TRBV4-3	TGCGCCAGCAGCCAAGGGAGGACCGCCTACGAGCAGTACTTC	CASSQGRTAYEQYF
TRBJ1-4	.	.	TRBV6-1	TGTGCCAGCAGTGAAGGGGGGGCAACTAATGAAAAACTGTTTTTT	CASSEGGATNEKLFF
TRBJ2-5	.	.	TRBV4-3	TGCGCCAGCAGCCAAACAGCGTACCAAGAGACCCAGTACTTC	CASSQTAYQETQYF
TRBJ2-7	once	TRBD2	TRBV28	TGTGCCAGCAGTTTATCCCCAGGCGCGGGAGGGTGGTTCGAGCAGTACTTC	CASSLSPGAGGWFEQYF
TRBJ2-4	.	TRBD2	TRBV27	TGTGCCAGCCAGTCTATCGCGGGAGTCAAAAACATTCAGTACTTC	CASQSIAGVKNIQYF
TRBJ1-2	.	TRBD1	TRBV28	TGTGCCAGCACCTCGGACAGGGGGCCCTATGGCTACACCTTC	CASTSDRGPYGYTF
TRBJ2-7	.	.	TRBV2	TGTGCCAGCAGCCGTATACCAGACAGGTACGAGCAGTACTTC	CASSRIPDRYEQYF
TRBJ2-2	.	.	TRBV12-5	TGTGCTAGTGTCACACGTGGGGCCGGGGAGCTGTTTTTT	CASVTRGAGELFF
TRBJ2-5	.	.	TRBV10-2	TGCGCCAGCGCAGAGAACCAAGAGACCCAGTACTTC	CASAENQETQYF
TRBJ2-2	.	.	TRBV18	TGTGCCAGCTCACCGGATATCACCGGGGAGCTGTTTTTT	CASSPDITGELFF
TRBJ2-7	.	TRBD2	TRBV18	TGTGCCAGCTCAGTTGGCGGGAGAAGCTACGAGCAGTACTTC	CASSVGGRSYEQYF
TRBJ2-7	.	TRBD1	TRBV5-1	TGCGCCAGCAGCTTTACAGGGGCCGAGCAGTACTTC	CASSFTGAEQYF
TRBJ2-7	.	TRBD2	TRBV5-1	TGCGCCAGCAGCTCCCAGACTAGCGGAAGCTCCTACGAGCAGTACTTC	CASSSQTSGSSYEQYF
TRBJ2-3	.	.	TRBV27	TGTGCCAGCAGTTTAAGGGGGGCAGATACGCAGTATTTT	CASSLRGADTQYF
TRBJ1-5	.	.	TRBV9	TGTGCCAGCAGCGGAAATAGCAATCAGCCCCAGCATTTT	CASSGNSNQPQHF
TRBJ2-1	.	.	TRBV5-4	TGTGCCAGCAGCTCTCAACTACAGGGACTCGGGAGGCAGTTCTTC	CASSSQLQGLGRQFF
TRBJ2-7	.	.	TRBV28	TGTGCCAGCAGTTTAGGTGCGTCCTACGAGCAGTACTTC	CASSLGASYEQYF
TRBJ2-7	.	.	TRBV29-1	TGCAGCGTTGTGAGAGTTCCCGGCGCCGACGAGCAGTACTTC	CSVVRVPGADEQYF
TRBJ2-5	.	.	TRBV25-1	TGTGCCAGCAGTGCGGATTACCAAGAGACCCAGTACTTC	CASSADYQETQYF
TRBJ2-1	.	TRBD2	TRBV7-9	TGTGCCAGCAGCTTAATGGGACTAGCGGGTTATGAGCAGTTCTTC	CASSLMGLAGYEQFF
TRBJ1-2	few	TRBD1	TRBV7-3	TGTGCCAGCAGTCCGGGCCAGGGGGAAGGCTACACCTTC	CASSPGQGEGYTF
TRBJ1-2	.	.	TRBV5-1	TGCGCCAGCAGCTTGAAGGAGTCTCTCTATGGCTACACCTTC	CASSLKESLYGYTF
TRBJ2-3	.	TRBD2	TRBV7-6	TGTGCCAGCAGCTTAGTGGGACTAGCGGGAGCGGATACGCAGTATTTT	CASSLVGLAGADTQYF
TRBJ2-1	.	.	TRBV7-6	TGTGCCAGCAGCTTAGGAAGGGGCCTCGCTGAGCAGTTCTTC	CASSLGRGLAEQFF
TRBJ1-3	.	TRBD1	TRBV5-1	TGCGCCAGCAGCCCCCAGGACAGGCACTCTGGAAACACCATATATTTT	CASSPQDRHSGNTIYF
TRBJ2-1	once	TRBD1	TRBV7-2	TGTGCCAGCAGCTTAGCGCGGACAGGCAACAATGAGCAGTTCTTC	CASSLARTGNNEQFF
TRBJ2-3	.	.	TRBV9	TGTGCCAGCAGCCCCCGCCCGGCCCACGCAAGCACAGATACGCAGTATTTT	CASSPRPAHASTDTQYF
TRBJ1-4	.	TRBD1	TRBV5-1	TGCGCCAGCAGCTTACTCACGGGACAGGGGGTTGCTAATGAAAAACTGTTTTTT	CASSLLTGQGVANEKLFF
TRBJ2-7	.	.	TRBV18	TGTGCCAGCTCATCTACTAGTGGTCTGGGCGAGCAGTACTTC	CASSSTSGLGEQYF
TRBJ1-4	.	.	TRBV6-1	TGTGCCAGCAGTGAGACCCCGGGAAATGAAAAACTGTTTTTT	CASSETPGNEKLFF
TRBJ1-5	.	.	TRBV5-4	TGTGCCAGCAGCTTGGGGGGCGTGGGGAGGGAACAGCCCCAGCATTTT	CASSLGGVGREQPQHF
TRBJ2-7	.	TRBD2	TRBV18	TGTGCCAGCTCACGAGCCGGGACTAGCGTCTACGAGCAGTACTTC	CASSRAGTSVYEQYF
TRBJ1-1	.	.	TRBV19	TGTGCCAGTAGTATATCGGGGGTTGGCACTGAAGCTTTCTTT	CASSISGVGTEAFF
TRBJ1-4	.	TRBD1	TRBV7-2	TGTGCCAGCAGCGGACGGACAGGGGGGGAAAAACTGTTTTTT	CASSGRTGGEKLFF
TRBJ2-6	.	.	TRBV28	TGTGCCAGCAGTTTGAGTGGGTCTGGGGCCAACGTCCTGACTTTC	CASSLSGSGANVLTF
TRBJ1-3	once	.	TRBV6-1	TGTGGGGCAGGAAGCTCTGGAAACACCATATATTTT	CGAGSSGNTIYF
TRBJ2-2	few	TRBD2	TRBV7-2	TGTGCCAGCAGCTTGGTTGGACTAGCGGGAGGGAACACCGGGGAGCTGTTTTTT	CASSLVGLAGGNTGELFF
TRBJ2-7	.	.	TRBV28	TGTGCCAGCAGTTCTCCTGGCTCCTACGAGCAGTACTTC	CASSSPGSYEQYF
TRBJ2-5	.	TRBD2	TRBV11-1	TGTGCCAGCAGCTTAGCCGGGGGGACTGGGACCCAGTACTTC	CASSLAGGTGTQYF
TRBJ1-1	.	.	TRBV28	TGTGCCAGCAGTTTATACCCCGCCGCTGAAGCTTTCTTT	CASSLYPAAEAFF
TRBJ1-2	.	.	TRBV11-2	TGTGCCAGCAGCTTAGATCCGCTATTTACTGGCGGCTACACCTTC	CASSLDPLFTGGYTF
TRBJ2-1	.	TRBD2	TRBV7-3	TGTGCCAGCAGCTTAAATAGCGGGAGTGGCAATGAGCAGTTCTTC	CASSLNSGSGNEQFF